Reported below is one T cell receptor (beta chain). The specificity of this receptor is unknown. Per-base quality was not reported, and no clone a single base away is much larger than it. The data were obtained in a study of Ad26.COV2.S vaccination and SARS-CoV-2 variants (dated by TCRdb to about 2021). Looking at the study overall: Vaccine-arm donors came from COV1001, a multicentre, randomized, double-blind, placebo-controlled phase I-IIa trial of Ad26.COV2.S in healthy adults. Blinding of investigators to trial group allocation was maintained during experiments and outcome assessment. Trial participants were randomized into five groups of five, in which low-dose or high-dose Ad26.COV2.S was given once or twice, or placebo was given on both occasions. Ad26.COV2.S was given intramuscularly at 5x10^10 or 1x10^11 viral particles, as a single shot or as two shots 56 days apart. A total of some 30 samples were included in the TCR-sequenced set, comprising around 20 Ad26.COV2.S vaccine recipients, 5 placebo recipients and 8 SARS-CoV-2 convalescent individuals. Sequencing of the TCRbeta repertoire served to evaluate the specificity and breadth of SARS-CoV-2-reactive T cell receptors following Ad26.COV2.S vaccination. The study at large found these results: Ad26.COV2.S recipients had higher spike-specific TCR breadth than placebo recipients (P = 0.0014). The authors noted that the TCR breadth and depth analyses may have underestimated total T cell responses. The study was not powered to compare responses between vaccine doses or regimens. After vaccination, substantial breadth of spike-specific CD8+ and CD4+ T cell responses was reported. Comparable non-spike TCR breadth was observed between vaccine and placebo recipients, consistent with only spike being contained in the vaccine.

The treatment or condition label of this sample denotes: 19 received Ad26.COV2.S at low or high dose, single or two shots; a few received placebo; per-sample allocation not given. For vaccine and placebo recipients, the sequenced repertoires came from samples collected on day 63 after the first injection. In Cohort 1b, about two dozen adults aged 18-55 years were enrolled at a single site in Boston, USA, between 29 July and 7 August 2020. Ad26.COV2.S was a replication-incompetent adenovirus type 26 vector expressing a prefusion-stabilized SARS-CoV-2 spike protein from the original Wuhan strain. TCRbeta CDR3 regions were sequenced with the immunoSEQ Assay. After extraction, genomic DNA underwent amplification by bias-controlled multiplex PCR, followed by high-throughput sequencing. Turning to the authors' computational methods: To quantify the absolute abundance of each unique TCRbeta CDR3 region, sequences were collapsed and filtered. T cell fraction was estimated by normalizing TCRbeta template counts to usable DNA, with usable DNA measured through amplification of reference genes found in all nucleated cells. Repertoire TCRs were annotated as SARS-CoV-2-specific when V gene, CDR3 amino acid sequence and J gene were exactly matched to a known reactive TCR set. MIRA supplied the reference SARS-CoV-2 TCR set, which was filtered for enrichment in COVID-19-positive ImmuneCODE repertoires so that public or cross-reactive TCRs were removed. Using the MIRA antigens, annotated TCRs were further analysed by specific ORF or by position within an ORF. Breadth was defined as annotated unique rearrangements over total unique productive rearrangements; depth was the summed frequency of those rearrangements. Two-sided Wilcoxon rank-sum tests were used to compare TCR breadth between groups. TCRdb's version of the immuneACCESS table is confined to in-frame rearrangements and falls short of the full clone set. An unresolved V gene accounts for under half of the shortfall where checked; the remainder is of unknown origin. V and J calls and clone size are given by that table; D and trimming were obtained from the DNA. The sample table holds hundreds of thousands of clones, of which 80% to 90% were seen once. Of the sample, about 10% falls within the top ten clones.

The sequence came from a person between 18 and 60 years old who received the Ad26.COV2.S COVID-19 vaccine or a placebo. The sample in question was peripheral blood, obtained in a trial of Ad26.COV2.S vaccine versus placebo.

The CDR3 amino acid sequence is: CATGQGEFRELFF. The DNA reads as follows: TGTGCCACCGGACAGGGAGAGTTCCGGGAGCTGTTTTTT. The chain uses TRBV18 and TRBJ2-2, with TRBD1 matching 8 junction bases. The CDR3 measures 13 amino acids from cysteine to phenylalanine. Only the CDR3 part of the read is kept: 39 bases, read in frame from the first base. CDR1 and CDR2 are read off the germline V gene as KGHSH and LQKENI. Trimming takes 10 bases off V and 9 bases off J; junction bases not matched to a gene: 10.